This is a list of T cell receptor beta chains from one sample in a study of vaccination and CD4 T cells after COVID-19. The antigens these receptors bind are not known. TCRdb re-analysed the PCR reads in MiXCR, keeping a single row per CDR3 protein. The table lists about 21,000 distinct CDR3 sequences, roughly 40% of them singletons. Sample: CD4+ T cells from blood, cultured in vitro, taken before SARS-CoV-2 vaccination. These receptors originate from a human donor who had recovered from COVID-19. CDR3s include the opening cysteine and the closing phenylalanine or tryptophan. D genes are given only for firm matches. Clone size appears in some rows only: once, few, many, or a class for an expanded clone.

V: TRBV6-5
D: TRBD1
size: NA
J: TRBJ2-3
DNA: TGTGCCAGCAGTTACGGGACAGCCACAGATACGCAGTATTTT
CDR3: CASSYGTATDTQYF

V: TRBV7-8
D: NA
size: few
J: TRBJ1-3
DNA: TGTGCCAGCAGCCTGGGGGAGACGAGGGGAAACACCATATATTTT
CDR3: CASSLGETRGNTIYF

V: TRBV6-1
D: TRBD2
size: NA
J: TRBJ2-7
DNA: TGTGCCAGCAGGGGGACTAGCGGGAGTTACGAGCAGTACTTC
CDR3: CASRGTSGSYEQYF

V: TRBV7-9
D: TRBD1
size: few
J: TRBJ1-1
DNA: TGTGCCAGCAGCCGTCCCGGGACAGGACTCACTGAAGCTTTCTTT
CDR3: CASSRPGTGLTEAFF

V: TRBV20-1
D: NA
size: few
J: TRBJ1-1
DNA: TGCAGTGCTAGTTTTATGCGGAACGAAGCTTTCTTT
CDR3: CSASFMRNEAFF

V: TRBV7-9
D: TRBD2
size: few
J: TRBJ2-5
DNA: TGTGCCAGCAGCTTAGGTTCGAGCGGGGTGCAGGGAGGTGCCCAGTACTTC
CDR3: CASSLGSSGVQGGAQYF

V: TRBV20-1
D: TRBD1
size: NA
J: TRBJ2-3
DNA: TGCAGTGGGGACAGGACAGATACGCAGTATTTT
CDR3: CSGDRTDTQYF

V: TRBV19
D: TRBD1
size: NA
J: TRBJ1-5
DNA: TGTGCCAGTCGGACAGGGGACAATCAGCCCCAGCATTTT
CDR3: CASRTGDNQPQHF

V: TRBV28
D: NA
size: few
J: TRBJ1-5
DNA: TGTGCCACCAGACATCAACGGATTTTTAGCAATCAGCCCCAGCATTTT
CDR3: CATRHQRIFSNQPQHF

V: TRBV20-1
D: NA
size: NA
J: TRBJ1-5
DNA: TGCAGTGCTCCGGGCCCGAGCAATCAGCCCCAGCATTTT
CDR3: CSAPGPSNQPQHF

V: TRBV11-2
D: NA
size: NA
J: TRBJ2-5
DNA: TGTGCCAGCAGCGAAAACCAGGGGACCCAGTACTTC
CDR3: CASSENQGTQYF

V: TRBV6-1
D: TRBD1
size: few
J: TRBJ2-5
DNA: TGTGCCAGCAGACACAGGGGTGAAGGAGAGACCCAGTACTTC
CDR3: CASRHRGEGETQYF

V: TRBV4-1
D: TRBD1
size: NA
J: TRBJ1-6
DNA: TGCGCCAGCAGCCCTAGGACAGGACTACTTTCACCCCTCCACTTT
CDR3: CASSPRTGLLSPLHF

V: TRBV20-1
D: NA
size: NA
J: TRBJ1-1
DNA: TGCAGTGCTAAAAAGCCTGGGAGCACTGAAGCTTTCTTT
CDR3: CSAKKPGSTEAFF